Below are 17 T cell receptor beta chains sequenced from a single sample in a study of blood T cell repertoires in COVID-19. TCRdb's copy holds only in-frame clones and misses some; the assay was immunoSEQ multiplex PCR. The sample includes fewer than 350,000 clones, 85% of them seen just once. Sequencing was done on a sample of PBMCs or T cells enriched from blood (not recorded which). Source of these receptors: a woman in her forties or fifties who had recovered from COVID-19.

This clone was found once. This chain connects TRBV7-2 to TRBJ2-1; 7 bases match TRBD2. The CDR3 covers 14 residues. V lost 6 bases, J lost 5 bases, and 7 bases stayed unmatched. Germline CDR1 SGHTA, CDR2 FQGNSA. The CDR3 sequence is CASRPRDYHNEQFF. The CDR3 DNA sequence: TGTGCCAGCAGACCTCGGGACTATCACAATGAGCAGTTCTTC.

This rearrangement joins TRBV18 to TRBJ1-5, with D possibly being TRBD1 (5 bases). The CDR3 is made up of 15 amino acids. Trimming shortened V by 3 bases and J by 1 base, and 10 bases separated the two germline ends. Germline-derived CDR1 and CDR2 are KGHSH and LQKENI. The CDR3 DNA follows: TGTGCCAGCTCACCCCAGGGTGGGAGCAATCAGCCCCAGCATTTT. This codes for CASSPQGGSNQPQHF.

The rearrangement links TRBV9 to TRBJ2-5; possible D gene TRBD1, 5 bases. Trimming took off 2 bases at V and 5 bases at J, with 13 bases between the two ends. The germline gives CDR1 SGDLS, CDR2 YYNGEE. CDR3 length: 14 residues. This CDR3 reads CASSVLGGAETQYF. Written as DNA, the CDR3 is TGTGCCAGCAGCGTGCTAGGTGGGGCGGAGACCCAGTACTTC.

The chain couples TRBV4-1 to TRBJ1-3; 7 positions match TRBD1. J lost 4 bases, V lost 4 bases, and 7 bases had no gene match. The CDR3 length is 15 residues. Germline V gene sequence: CDR1 MGHRA, CDR2 YSYEKL. The CDR3 region is CASSRETGSGNTIYF. CDR3 DNA: TGCGCCAGCAGCCGAGAGACAGGGTCGGGAAACACCATATATTTT.

V usage is TRBV4-3 and J usage is TRBJ2-5; TRBD1 is a possible D gene (6 bases). Trimming left V 4 bases short and J 7 bases short, with 25 bases between. This CDR3 comprises 17 residues. Germline CDR1 is LGHNA and CDR2 is YSLEER. The CDR3 loop is CASSPTRDETGYGTQYF. CDR3 sequence (DNA): TGCGCCAGCAGCCCCACAAGAGATGAAACAGGGTACGGGACCCAGTACTTC.

J is TRBJ2-5 and V is TRBV5-1; the match to TRBD1 covers 8 bases. CDR1 SGHRS and CDR2 YFSETQ come from the germline V gene. After removal of 0 bases from V and 1 base from J, the junction contained 2 bases not matched to a gene. This CDR3 has 15 amino acids. The CDR3 DNA follows: TGCGCCAGCAGCTTGGGGACAGGGTTCCAAGAGACCCAGTACTTC. The encoded protein is CASSLGTGFQETQYF.

The gene calls are TRBV6-1 and TRBJ1-3; 7 positions agree with TRBD1. The length of the CDR3 is 17 residues. CDR1 is MNHNS and CDR2 is SASEGT in the germline V gene. Germline trimming cut 2 bases from V and 0 bases from J; bases unmatched to any gene: 7. Written as DNA, the CDR3 is TGTGCCAGCAGTGAAATCCGGGACAGCAACTCTGGAAACACCATATATTTT. Translating it yields CASSEIRDSNSGNTIYF.

The chain links TRBV7-2 to TRBJ2-3; TRBD1 agrees at 7 bases. The CDR3 runs 17 residues. The J segment lost 4 bases and the V segment lost 5 bases, leaving 15 bases of the junction unmatched. Per germline, CDR1 SGHTA and CDR2 FQGNSA. The CDR3 is CASSGRSTGWGADTQYF. In DNA form, the CDR3 reads TGTGCCAGCAGCGGACGATCGACAGGGTGGGGAGCAGATACGCAGTATTTT.

The chain recombines TRBV7-6 with TRBJ2-5; 10 positions match TRBD2. Germline CDR1 SGHVS, CDR2 FNYEAQ. Trimming took 11 bases from V and 3 from J; bases not matched to a gene: 18. CDR3 length equals 17 residues. For the CDR3, the DNA is TGTGCCCCCGGGGCGGGCCTAGCGGGAGTGGGGGAAGAGACCCAGTACTTC. Encoded protein: CAPGAGLAGVGEETQYF. Using reference TRBV7-6 and TRBJ2-5 for the parts outside the CDR3, the full variable domain is GAGVSQSPRYKVTKRGQDVALRCDPISGHVSLYWYRQALGQGPEFLTYFNYEAQQDKSGLPNDRFSAERPEGSISTLTIQRTEQRDSAMYRCAPGAGLAGVGEETQYFGPGTRLLVL.

The gene calls are TRBV12-3 or TRBV12-4 and TRBJ2-5; D remains unclear. Deletions cut 5 bases from V and 5 bases from J, with 6 bases between. The CDR3 loop spans 11 amino acids. The CDR3 protein is CASSIRETQYF. The DNA for the CDR3 is TGTGCCAGCAGTATCCGGGAGACCCAGTACTTC.

This chain links TRBV5-1 with TRBJ2-1; D possibly corresponds to TRBD1 (6 bases). The V gene's germline CDR1 is SGHRS and CDR2 YFSETQ. Trimming cost V 4 bases and J 7 bases, with 21 bases left between them. The CDR3 has 16 amino acids. CDR3 DNA sequence: TGCGCCAGCAGCCTTCTAGTGGGGGCTAATCAGAATGAGCAGTTCTTC. Amino acid sequence: CASSLLVGANQNEQFF.

The CDR3 DNA reads TGCGCCAGCAGCGGGGGGACGGACCCCTACGAGCAGTACTTC. Its protein product is CASSGGTDPYEQYF. J is TRBJ2-7 and V is TRBV5-1; possible D gene TRBD2, 6 bases. CDR1 is SGHRS and CDR2 is YFSETQ in the germline V gene. Between the trimmed V and J ends, which lost 4 bases and 2 bases, there was a span of 13 bases. The CDR3 runs to 14 residues. Full variable domain (rest looked up from reference TRBV5-1 and TRBJ2-7): KAGVTQTPRYLIKTRGQQVTLSCSPISGHRSVSWYQQTPGQGLQFLFEYFSETQRNKGNFPGRFSGRQFSNSRSEMNVSTLELGDSALYLCASSGGTDPYEQYFGPGTRLTVT.

The V gene is TRBV30, the J gene TRBJ2-5; 14 bases agree with TRBD2. V gave up 3 bases and J gave up 4 bases; unmatched junction bases: 4. The germline V gene has CDR1 GTSNPN and CDR2 SVGIG (reference sequence). There are 15 residues in the CDR3. The CDR3 nucleotides are TGTGCCTGGAGCGGGACTAGCGGGAGCATAGAGACCCAGTACTTC. Translation gives CAWSGTSGSIETQYF. The whole variable domain, remainder taken from reference TRBV30 and TRBJ2-5, is SQTIHQWPATLVQPVGSPLSLECTVEGTSNPNLYWYRQAAGRGLQLLFYSVGIGQISSEVPQNLSASRPQDRQFILSSKKLLLSDSGFYLCAWSGTSGSIETQYFGPGTRLLVL.

V gene TRBV2 combines with J gene TRBJ1-5; no firm D call. Germline V CDR1 and CDR2: SNHLY, FYNNEI. V was pared by 6 bases and J by 4 bases, with 13 bases between. The CDR3 is made up of 14 amino acids. For the CDR3, the DNA is TGTGCCAGCAGGTTTCGGGTCACGAATCAGCCCCAGCATTTT. Its protein is CASRFRVTNQPQHF.

V is TRBV27 and J is TRBJ2-7, with 8 nucleotides matching TRBD1. The CDR3 covers 13 residues. Losses at the gene ends were 7 bases for V and 5 bases for J; bases not matched to a gene: 7. Germline CDR1 reads MNHEY; CDR2 reads SMNVEV (reference sequence). The CDR3, as DNA: TGTGCCAGCAAGTGGACAGGGAGCCACGAGCAGTACTTC. The encoded protein is CASKWTGSHEQYF.

In its sample, this clone was seen a few times. This chain uses TRBV7-9 with TRBJ1-1; D ambiguous. Trimming took off 3 bases at V and 7 bases at J, with 12 bases between the two ends. This CDR3 region has 13 residues. CDR1 SEHNR and CDR2 FQNEAQ come from the germline V gene (reference sequence). This CDR3 reads CASSLTVASEAFF. The CDR3, as DNA: TGTGCCAGCAGCTTGACGGTTGCTAGTGAAGCTTTCTTT.

The rearrangement joins TRBV9 to TRBJ2-1; tentative D call: TRBD1 (6 bases). Germline lookup yields CDR1 SGDLS and CDR2 YYNGEE. The germline V and J ends were trimmed by 3 bases and 0 bases, with 10 bases remaining between them. The CDR3 runs to 15 residues. The CDR3 spells CASSEGERSYNEQFF. The CDR3 DNA follows: TGTGCCAGCAGCGAGGGGGAACGCTCCTACAATGAGCAGTTCTTC.